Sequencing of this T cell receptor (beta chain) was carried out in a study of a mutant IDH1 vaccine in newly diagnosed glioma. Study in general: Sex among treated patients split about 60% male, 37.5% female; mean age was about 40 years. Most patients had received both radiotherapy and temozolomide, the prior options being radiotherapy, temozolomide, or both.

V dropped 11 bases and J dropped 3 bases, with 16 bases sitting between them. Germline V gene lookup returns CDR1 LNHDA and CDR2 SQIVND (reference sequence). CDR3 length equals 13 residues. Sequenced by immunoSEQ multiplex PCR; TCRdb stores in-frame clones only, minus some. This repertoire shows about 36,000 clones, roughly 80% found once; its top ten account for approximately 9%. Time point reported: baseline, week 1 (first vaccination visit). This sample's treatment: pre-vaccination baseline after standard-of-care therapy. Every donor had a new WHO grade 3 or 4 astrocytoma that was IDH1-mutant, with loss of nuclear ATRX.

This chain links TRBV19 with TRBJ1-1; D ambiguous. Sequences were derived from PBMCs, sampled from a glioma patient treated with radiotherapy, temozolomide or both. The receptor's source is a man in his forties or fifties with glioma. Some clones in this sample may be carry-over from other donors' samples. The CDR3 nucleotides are TGTGCCGCCGGACGGGGTGGGGACACTGAAGCTTTCTTT. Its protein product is CAAGRGGDTEAFF.